Each of the 12 T cell receptor beta chains below was sequenced from the same sample in a study of T-cell reconstitution after alpha-beta-depleted transplantation in children. Unique molecular identifiers were used to barcode this TCRbeta library. MiXCR, run by TCRdb on the PCR reads, gives a single entry per CDR3 protein. The sample lists some 600,000 distinct CDR3 sequences, 10% to 15% occurring once. The input for sequencing was PBMCs, mostly from graft donor cells, taken 360 days after TCRalphabeta/CD19-depleted stem cell transplant. The receptors originated from a male patient aged 10-17 years who had a stem cell transplant for acute myeloid leukemia, so the T cells may come from the graft donor.

The genes are TRBV20-1 and TRBJ2-3; no reliable D call. The V and J ends lost 3 bases and 7 bases respectively, with 5 bases between them. The CDR3 has 10 amino acids. Germline V CDR1 and CDR2: DFQATT, SNEGSKA (reference sequence). CDR3: CSASSYTQYF. In nucleotides, the CDR3 is TGCAGTGCTAGCTCATATACGCAGTATTTT.

This clonotype was seen a handful of times. The chain carries TRBV5-1 and TRBJ2-3; tentative D call: TRBD1 (6 bases). Trimming pared 4 bases from V and 2 bases from J, leaving 14 bases between. The germline gives CDR1 SGHRS, CDR2 YFSETQ. The CDR3 loop spans 15 amino acids. The CDR3 DNA sequence: TGCGCCAGCAGCCTAACAGGGACCTTCACAGATACGCAGTATTTT. This sequence encodes CASSLTGTFTDTQYF.

The J gene is TRBJ2-1, the V gene TRBV7-2; the D gene is possibly TRBD2 (6 bases). Germline V gene sequence: CDR1 SGHTA, CDR2 FQGNSA. This CDR3 is built from 16 residues. Between the trimmed V and J ends, which lost 4 bases and 9 bases, there was a span of 22 bases. The DNA of the CDR3 is TGTGCCAGCAGCTCCCAGATGGACTACCTCTTGGGTGAGCAGTTCTTC. Protein: CASSSQMDYLLGEQFF.

Ten or more counts support this clonotype. The CDR3 is CASSLLVGTNYNEQFF. Written as DNA, the CDR3 is TGCGCCAGCAGCTTACTGGTCGGGACTAACTACAATGAGCAGTTCTTC. The V gene is TRBV5-1, the J gene TRBJ2-1; 7 bases match TRBD2. V was clipped by 2 bases and J by 3 bases; unmatched bases: 8. The CDR3 totals 16 residues. Germline V gene data show CDR1 as SGHRS and CDR2 as YFSETQ.

Only a few counts were recorded for this clonotype. The V and J genes are TRBV20-1 and TRBJ2-1, with TRBD2 matching 12 bases. The CDR3 spans 17 residues. Germline CDR1 is DFQATT and CDR2 is SNEGSKA (reference sequence). Germline trimming cut 4 bases from V and 8 bases from J; bases unmatched to any gene: 15. This chain's CDR3 is CSATEFPTSGRMYEQFF. The CDR3 nucleotides read TGCAGTGCTACAGAGTTTCCGACTAGCGGGAGAATGTATGAGCAGTTCTTC.

This sequence joins TRBV29-1 and TRBJ2-3; 9 positions agree with TRBD2. CDR1 is SQVTM and CDR2 is ANQGSEA in the germline V gene. V gave up 8 bases and J gave up 0 bases; unmatched junction bases: 12. This CDR3 has 16 residues. CDR3 protein: CSFSGSINYSTDTQYF. The CDR3 nucleotides are TGCAGCTTTAGCGGGAGTATCAACTATAGCACAGATACGCAGTATTTT.

In its sample, this clonotype was seen a few times. V is TRBV12-3 or TRBV12-4 and J is TRBJ1-5; D remains ambiguous. The CDR3 has 16 amino acids. V lost 5 bases to trimming and J lost 5 bases, with 19 bases between them. The CDR3, as DNA: TGTGCCAGCAGTCTACGAACCCGGGAAGAGGATCAGCCCCAGCATTTT. Protein sequence: CASSLRTREEDQPQHF.

This chain links TRBV20-1 with TRBJ2-1, with TRBD1 identical over 9 bases. V gave up 0 bases and J gave up 4 bases; unmatched junction bases: 7. The germline V gene has CDR1 DFQATT and CDR2 SNEGSKA (reference sequence). The CDR3 has 16 amino acids. The CDR3: CSARDPSGTGYNEQFF. CDR3 in DNA: TGCAGTGCTAGAGATCCTTCCGGGACAGGGTACAATGAGCAGTTCTTC.

A few counts support this clonotype. The genes are TRBV7-9 and TRBJ2-7; D call uncertain. The CDR3 spans 15 residues. From germline, CDR1 is SEHNR and CDR2 FQNEAQ (reference sequence). V was pared by 2 bases and J by 2 bases, with 13 bases between. CDR3: CASSLRDRATYEQYF. For the CDR3, the DNA is TGTGCCAGCAGCTTAAGAGACCGCGCGACCTACGAGCAGTACTTC.

About this clonotype itself: It may be a read error: a sequence one base away is much more abundant. This chain uses TRBV10-3 with TRBJ2-5, with TRBD2 matching 8 bases. This CDR3 region has 13 residues. The germline CDR1 and CDR2 sequences are ENHRY and SYGVKD. The CDR3, as DNA: TGTGCCATCAAACGAACTAGCGGAGAGACCCGGTACTTC. Its translation is CAIKRTSGETRYF.

The V and J genes are TRBV7-3 and TRBJ2-3, with 8 bases aligning to TRBD2. The CDR3 totals 16 residues. The germline V gene encodes CDR1 SGHTA and CDR2 FQGTGA. Trimming took 5 bases from V and 6 from J; bases not matched to a gene: 13. The CDR3 protein is CASSIRVAGLADTQYF. The CDR3 nucleotides read TGTGCCAGCAGCATTAGGGTAGCGGGACTCGCGGATACGCAGTATTTT.

This chain connects TRBV3-1 to TRBJ2-5; D ambiguous. The V end was cut by 4 bases, the J end by 5 bases, with 8 bases between. The CDR3 runs 12 residues. Germline CDR1 is LGHDT and CDR2 is YNNKEL (reference sequence). This CDR3 reads CASSPNTETQYF. The CDR3 bases are TGTGCCAGCAGCCCAAACACGGAGACCCAGTACTTC.